This is a list of T cell receptor beta chains from one sample in a study of T cells in Graves' hyperthyroidism and ophthalmopathy. TCRdb re-called the multiplex PCR reads with MiXCR, one entry per CDR3 protein. The sample carries over 700,000 distinct CDR3 sequences, more than 30% recorded once. The specimen sequenced was blood. These receptors all stem from a young man with Graves' hyperthyroidism. Each CDR3 is given with its conserved first and last residue. The D gene is left open where the match is weak. Clone size, where shown, is once, few, many, or a class for clones that have expanded.

- TRBJ1-4 - TRBV4-1 TGCGCCAGCAGCCCCCAAGGTATTGGGATCTATGAAAAACTGTTTTTT CASSPQGIGIYEKLFF
many TRBJ2-2 - TRBV29-1 TGCAGCGTAGACGGGAAGAACACCGGGGAGCTGTTTTTT CSVDGKNTGELFF
few TRBJ1-1 - TRBV9 TGTGCCAGCAGCCAAGCACCGGGGGCGACACAGAACACTGAAGCTTTCTTT CASSQAPGATQNTEAFF
- TRBJ2-5 - TRBV3-1 TGTGCCAGCAGCCAAGCCCCGACAGGAGCAGAGACCCAGTACTTC CASSQAPTGAETQYF
once TRBJ2-7 - TRBV7-6 TGTGCCAGCAGCTCACCAGTTGAGGGCGAGCAGTACTTC CASSSPVEGEQYF
many TRBJ1-1 - TRBV2 TGTGCCAGCAAATGGGTCCGGGGCGATGGCACTGAAGCTTTCTTT CASKWVRGDGTEAFF
few TRBJ1-6 - TRBV7-3 TGTGCCAGCAGCCCCGGGACATCCCATAATTGGGCCCTCCACTTT CASSPGTSHNWALHF
- TRBJ2-7 TRBD2 TRBV19 TGTGCCAGTAGCATGGGACTAGCGGGGGGCCCCTACGAGCAGTACTTC CASSMGLAGGPYEQYF
- TRBJ1-1 - TRBV19 TGTGCCAGTAGTATAGGGTCGTTGGGGACTTCGAACACTGAAGCTTTCTTT CASSIGSLGTSNTEAFF
many TRBJ2-7 - TRBV7-2 TGTGCCAGCAGCTTTGCCCGGTCCTACGAGCAGTACTTC CASSFARSYEQYF
many TRBJ1-2 - TRBV2 TGTGCCAGCAGTGGGGCGAGGAATGGCTACACCTTC CASSGARNGYTF
few TRBJ1-5 TRBD1 TRBV11-2 TGTGCCAGCAGCTTTTTAGCCGGGACAGGGGCCGGTCAGCCCCAGCATTTT CASSFLAGTGAGQPQHF
- TRBJ2-7 TRBD2 TRBV9 TGTGCCAGCAGCGTCTCCGGGCTAGCGGACTACGAGCAGTACTTC CASSVSGLADYEQYF
- TRBJ1-5 - TRBV24-1 TGTGCCGCCGGGAGGGCCCAAAATCAGCCCCAGCATTTT CAAGRAQNQPQHF
- TRBJ2-2 TRBD2 TRBV20-1 TGCAGTGCTTATAGCGGGGGGGCCCCCACCGGGGAGCTGTTTTTT CSAYSGGAPTGELFF
- TRBJ1-2 - TRBV12-3/TRBV12-4 TGTGCCAGCAGTTTAGGTGAAGGCCGCTACACCTTC CASSLGEGRYTF
- TRBJ1-5 - TRBV7-3 TGCGCCAGCAGCCAAGAGGGAGGGGCCCAATCACGTCGGCATTTT CASSQEGGAQSRRHF
- TRBJ1-5 - TRBV29-1 TGCAGCGCCCGACGGGGAGATGGGACCGCGCGCGATCAGCCCCAGCATTTT CSARRGDGTARDQPQHF
once TRBJ1-2 - TRBV4-1 TGCGCCAGCAGCCACGATTCGGGGAACTATGGCTACACCTTC CASSHDSGNYGYTF
- TRBJ2-7 - TRBV20-1 TGCAGTGCTACTCCCAGGGAGAACTACGGGCCGGACGAGCAGTACTTC CSATPRENYGPDEQYF
- TRBJ1-2 - TRBV5-4 TGTGCCACCCTCACTAACTATGGCTACACCTTC CATLTNYGYTF
- TRBJ1-5 - TRBV28 TGTGCCAGCAGTTTAAGGGCCGTTAGTCAGCCCCAGCATTTT CASSLRAVSQPQHF
few TRBJ1-2 - TRBV15 TGTGCCACCAGCAGCCACTCCGTCGGGGGGGGCTACACCTTC CATSSHSVGGGYTF
- TRBJ2-3 - TRBV20-1 TGCAGTGCCCGTCATGGGAGCACAGATACGCAGTATTTT CSARHGSTDTQYF
many TRBJ2-7 - TRBV29-1 TGCAGCGTTCGACCAGGAGACTACGAGCAGTACTTC CSVRPGDYEQYF
- TRBJ2-7 - TRBV2 TGTGCCAGCAGTGAACTTGGACAGCTTCCCTACGAGCAGTACTTC CASSELGQLPYEQYF
- TRBJ2-7 TRBD2 TRBV5-6 TGTGCCAGCAGCTTGAGCGGGGGTACTGTCTACGAGCAGTACTTC CASSLSGGTVYEQYF
once TRBJ2-7 - TRBV6-1 TGTGCCAGCAGCTCTGTCCAGGGGCCCCCCTACGAGCAGTACTTC CASSSVQGPPYEQYF
many TRBJ2-7 TRBD2 TRBV29-1 TGCAGCGTTGAGGCGGGGGGCATGGGCTACGAGCAGTACTTC CSVEAGGMGYEQYF
- TRBJ2-5 - TRBV7-9 TGTGCCAGCCTCGGGGGAGGACGAGAGACCCAGTACTTC CASLGGGRETQYF
- TRBJ2-7 TRBD2 TRBV7-9 TGTGCCAGCAGCTTTACCGGGACTAGCGGGAGTAGCTACGAGCAGTACTTC CASSFTGTSGSSYEQYF
few TRBJ2-5 - TRBV12-3/TRBV12-4 TGTGCCAGCAGTCCCCATCCGCCGGGACTCCGAAGCATCCAGTACTTC CASSPHPPGLRSIQYF
many TRBJ1-1 TRBD1 TRBV7-9 TGTGCCAGCAGCAGGACAGGGAAGAACACTGAAGCTTTCTTT CASSRTGKNTEAFF
- TRBJ1-6 - TRBV12-5 TGTGCTAGTGGTTTGGGATCAGGACCCCTCCACTTT CASGLGSGPLHF
few TRBJ1-1 TRBD1 TRBV2 TGTGCCAGCATGCTACAGGGGCTTAACACTGAAGCTTTCTTT CASMLQGLNTEAFF
- TRBJ1-5 - TRBV12-3/TRBV12-4 TGTGCCACGAGACAAGGGGGTTCCGGACCTGATCAGCCCCAGCATTTT CATRQGGSGPDQPQHF
few TRBJ2-7 - TRBV11-1 TGTGCCAGCAGCGCCCGACAGGTTGGCTACGAGCAGTACTTC CASSARQVGYEQYF
- TRBJ2-7 - TRBV5-4 TGTGCCAGCAAAAACGAAGCCAGGGACTACGAGCAGTACTTC CASKNEARDYEQYF
- TRBJ1-5 - TRBV12-3/TRBV12-4 TGTGCCAGCACTCCTCGGCCGTTTAGCAATCAGCCCCAGCATTTT CASTPRPFSNQPQHF
few TRBJ1-2 TRBD1 TRBV12-3/TRBV12-4 TGTGCCAGCATCAATTACGACAGGGGGAGGTCTTATGGCTACACCTTC CASINYDRGRSYGYTF
- TRBJ2-7 - TRBV10-3 TGTGCCATCATGGCAGGGCACTACGAGCAGTACTTC CAIMAGHYEQYF
few TRBJ1-4 TRBD1 TRBV20-1 TGCAGTGCTATAGGACAGGGGAGTGAAAAACTGTTTTTT CSAIGQGSEKLFF
- TRBJ2-3 TRBD1 TRBV7-2 TGTGCCAGCAGCTTAGTGGGACAGGGGGCGCCTACGCAGTATTTT CASSLVGQGAPTQYF
- TRBJ2-5 - TRBV7-2 TGTGCCAGCAGCTTAGGGCAGGGAGGAAGGCTTCGGGAGACCCAGTACTTC CASSLGQGGRLRETQYF
many TRBJ1-1 - TRBV20-1 TGCAGTGCTAGAATGGGAGCGAACACTGAAGCTTTCTTT CSARMGANTEAFF
many TRBJ1-5 - TRBV7-2 TGTGCCAGCAGCTTAGGGGCAGCAAATCAGCCCCAGCATTTT CASSLGAANQPQHF
many TRBJ2-7 - TRBV20-1 TGCAGTGCTAGCGGCAGCCTCTACGAGCAGTACTTC CSASGSLYEQYF